These T cell receptor beta chains were read from a single sample in a study of shared clonotypes between healthy human individuals. The assay was immunoSEQ multiplex PCR, and TCRdb's table has in-frame clones only and misses some. The table lists approximately 2.4 million clones, approximately 95% of them singletons. The sample consisted of naive CD4+ T cells sorted from blood. These receptors originate from a man aged 18-30 years in good health. Each CDR3 is given with its conserved first and last residue. A D gene is named only where the DNA matches it firmly. Not every row has a clone size; where given, it reads once, few, many or a size class.

>TRBV6-6|.|TRBJ1-4|.|14
CASSEGRDGEKLFF
TGTGCCAGCAGCGAAGGACGGGACGGAGAAAAACTGTTTTTT
>TRBV10-3|.|TRBJ2-7|.|11
CAIRASYEQYF
TGTGCCATCAGGGCTTCTTACGAGCAGTACTTC
>TRBV14|.|TRBJ1-6|TRBD1|16
CASSQGGPGGGSPLHF
TGTGCCAGCAGCCAAGGTGGCCCAGGGGGCGGATCACCCCTCCACTTT
>TRBV5-1|.|TRBJ1-2|.|13
CASSSTGNYGYTF
TGCGCCAGCAGCTCGACCGGGAACTATGGCTACACCTTC
>TRBV5-1|.|TRBJ2-7|.|15
CASSLASDWVYEQYF
TGCGCCAGCAGCTTGGCTTCTGATTGGGTGTACGAGCAGTACTTC
>TRBV6-5|.|TRBJ1-5|TRBD1|14
CASSYIQGEQPQHF
TGTGCCAGCAGTTACATACAGGGGGAGCAGCCCCAGCATTTT
>TRBV10-2|.|TRBJ2-3|TRBD2|13
CASRKTSADTQYF
TGCGCCAGCAGGAAGACTAGCGCAGATACGCAGTATTTT
>TRBV11-3|.|TRBJ2-1|TRBD1|14
CASSPWTGYNEQFF
TGTGCCAGCAGCCCCTGGACAGGTTACAATGAGCAGTTCTTC
>TRBV25-1|.|TRBJ1-5|TRBD1|15
CASSAGQGSNQPQHF
TGTGCCAGCAGTGCAGGACAGGGGAGCAATCAGCCCCAGCATTTT
>TRBV30|.|TRBJ2-4|TRBD1|13
CAWQSTGKNIQYF
TGTGCCTGGCAGTCGACAGGGAAAAACATTCAGTACTTC
>TRBV5-4|.|TRBJ2-1|.|13
CASSFERSNEQFF
TGTGCCAGCAGCTTCGAGCGTTCCAATGAGCAGTTCTTC
>TRBV6-5|.|TRBJ1-1|.|11
CASSSPGEAFF
TGTGCCAGCAGTTCCCCGGGCGAAGCTTTCTTT
>TRBV7-9|.|TRBJ2-2|.|11
CASSPEGELFF
TGTGCCAGCAGCCCCGAAGGGGAGCTGTTTTTT
>TRBV30|.|TRBJ2-4|TRBD2|16
CAWSEGLAGVYNIQYF
TGTGCCTGGAGCGAGGGACTAGCGGGAGTGTACAACATTCAGTACTTC
>TRBV30|.|TRBJ2-1|.|19
CAWSVLGFSAGLTYNEQFF
TGTGCCTGGAGTGTACTGGGGTTTTCGGCCGGGTTAACCTACAATGAGCAGTTCTTC
>TRBV10-1|.|TRBJ2-3|TRBD2|17
CASSPTPTSGRGDTQYF
TGCGCCAGCAGTCCGACACCAACTAGCGGGAGGGGAGATACGCAGTATTTT
>TRBV2|.|TRBJ1-1|TRBD1|14
CASRQGQAGTEAFF
TGTGCCAGCAGGCAAGGACAGGCGGGCACTGAAGCTTTCTTT
>TRBV18|once|TRBJ1-5|.|13
CASSPQKNQPQHF
TGTGCCAGCTCACCACAGAAAAATCAGCCCCAGCATTTT
>TRBV6-5|.|TRBJ2-2|TRBD1|15
CASSYDRGLSGELFF
TGTGCCAGCAGTTACGACAGGGGGCTTTCCGGGGAGCTGTTTTTT
>TRBV29-1|.|TRBJ2-7|.|12
CSVDTGSYEQYF
TGCAGCGTTGATACAGGCTCCTACGAGCAGTACTTC
>TRBV6-1|.|TRBJ2-5|.|12
CASSETKETQYF
TGTGCCAGCAGTGAGACCAAAGAGACCCAGTACTTC
>TRBV27|.|TRBJ2-5|TRBD1|18
CASSSGQGASFYIETQYF
TGTGCCAGCAGTTCAGGACAGGGGGCAAGCTTTTATATAGAGACCCAGTACTTC
>TRBV6-5|.|TRBJ1-1|.|15
CASSYSDTVLTEAFF
TGTGCCAGCAGTTACTCGGATACAGTTCTCACTGAAGCTTTCTTT
>TRBV2|.|TRBJ2-1|.|14
CASSDDSAYNEQFF
TGTGCCAGCAGTGACGACAGTGCCTACAATGAGCAGTTCTTC
>TRBV7-2|few|TRBJ1-5|.|14
CASSPQGSNQPQHF
TGTGCCAGCAGCCCACAGGGTAGCAATCAGCCCCAGCATTTT
>TRBV30|once|TRBJ2-3|.|13
CAWGAGSTDTQYF
TGTGCCTGGGGGGCAGGTAGCACAGATACGCAGTATTTT
>TRBV10-3|.|TRBJ2-1|.|14
CAIRGTAYSNEQFF
TGTGCCATCAGGGGGACCGCCTACTCAAATGAGCAGTTCTTC
>TRBV30|.|TRBJ1-6|TRBD1|14
CAWKAGTDNSPLHF
TGTGCCTGGAAGGCCGGGACAGATAATTCACCCCTCCACTTT
>TRBV6-5|.|TRBJ1-4|TRBD1|15
CASSYSTGTAEKLFF
TGTGCCAGCAGTTACTCGACAGGGACGGCTGAAAAACTGTTTTTT
>TRBV10-3|.|TRBJ2-1|TRBD2|16
CAISDPGTSGVNEQFF
TGTGCCATCAGTGACCCAGGGACTAGCGGAGTAAATGAGCAGTTCTTC
>TRBV29-1|.|TRBJ1-2|TRBD1|13
CSVLPGQGYGYTF
TGCAGCGTTCTACCGGGACAGGGCTATGGCTACACCTTC
>TRBV19|.|TRBJ1-2|.|12
CASSTQAGGYTF
TGTGCCAGTAGTACCCAGGCGGGTGGCTACACCTTC
>TRBV28|.|TRBJ2-1|.|11
CASSSGNEQFF
TGTGCCAGCAGCTCGGGCAATGAGCAGTTCTTC
>TRBV6-1|.|TRBJ2-2|.|15
CASPRGEGSTGELFF
TGTGCCAGCCCCCGAGGGGAAGGGTCCACCGGGGAGCTGTTTTTT
>TRBV18|.|TRBJ2-1|TRBD2|16
CASSPPSGVGVNEQFF
TGTGCCAGCTCACCGCCTAGCGGGGTTGGGGTCAATGAGCAGTTCTTC
>TRBV2|.|TRBJ2-2|.|15
CASKRDPPDTGELFF
TGTGCCAGCAAGCGAGACCCCCCGGACACCGGGGAGCTGTTTTTT
>TRBV5-1|.|TRBJ2-7|.|13
CASSLESPYEQYF
TGCGCCAGCAGCTTGGAAAGCCCCTACGAGCAGTACTTC
>TRBV5-4|.|TRBJ2-1|TRBD2|16
CASSLGIAGGSAEQFF
TGTGCCAGCAGCTTAGGCATAGCGGGGGGATCAGCTGAGCAGTTCTTC
>TRBV7-6|once|TRBJ2-2|.|13
CASSLVTTGELFF
TGTGCCAGCAGCTTAGTAACAACCGGGGAGCTGTTTTTT
>TRBV4-3|.|TRBJ2-7|TRBD1|14
CASRRTGVFYEQYF
TGCGCCAGCAGAAGGACAGGGGTTTTTTACGAGCAGTACTTC
>TRBV5-1|.|TRBJ2-3|TRBD2|14
CASSAVAGADTQYF
TGCGCCAGCAGCGCCGTAGCGGGAGCGGATACGCAGTATTTT
>TRBV19|.|TRBJ1-6|.|14
CASSLQGNNSPLHF
TGTGCCAGTAGTCTCCAGGGAAATAATTCACCCCTCCACTTT
>TRBV5-1|.|TRBJ1-2|.|13
CASSPHYNYGYTF
TGCGCCAGCAGCCCCCATTACAACTATGGCTACACCTTC
>TRBV5-1|.|TRBJ2-1|TRBD2|14
CASGGGRTYNEQFF
TGCGCCAGCGGGGGAGGGCGAACCTACAATGAGCAGTTCTTC
>TRBV2|.|TRBJ2-5|.|13
CASSEPRLGTQYF
TGTGCCAGCAGTGAACCCCGCCTGGGGACCCAGTACTTC
>TRBV7-2|.|TRBJ1-2|.|15
CASSLVTGPNYGYTF
TGTGCCAGCAGCTTAGTAACAGGCCCTAACTATGGCTACACCTTC
>TRBV25-1|.|TRBJ1-2|.|15
CASSEYGGQFYGYTF
TGTGCCAGCAGTGAATACGGTGGGCAGTTCTATGGCTACACCTTC
>TRBV28|.|TRBJ1-6|.|14
CASSSGPSGSPLHF
TGTGCCAGCAGTTCCGGACCCTCGGGTTCACCCCTCCACTTT
>TRBV6-1|.|TRBJ2-6|.|15
CASSEGWTGANVLTF
TGTGCCAGCAGTGAGGGCTGGACCGGGGCCAACGTCCTGACTTTC
>TRBV14|.|TRBJ2-1|TRBD2|14
CASSLGGGANEQFF
TGTGCCAGCAGCCTGGGCGGGGGTGCCAATGAGCAGTTCTTC
>TRBV5-4|once|TRBJ2-2|.|16
CASSLEPGANTGELFF
TGTGCCAGCAGCTTGGAACCGGGGGCGAACACCGGGGAGCTGTTTTTT
>TRBV4-3|.|TRBJ2-5|.|15
CASSLFYLDVETQYF
TGCGCCAGCAGCCTCTTCTACCTCGACGTGGAGACCCAGTACTTC
>TRBV14|.|TRBJ1-6|.|13
CASSQVGDSPLHF
TGTGCCAGCAGCCAAGTCGGGGATTCACCCCTCCACTTT
>TRBV11-2|once|TRBJ1-1|.|12
CASSLHRSEAFF
TGTGCCAGCAGCCTCCACAGGTCTGAAGCTTTCTTT
>TRBV2|.|TRBJ2-7|TRBD1|12
CASSSDRDEQYF
TGTGCCAGCAGTTCCGACAGGGACGAGCAGTACTTC
>TRBV7-9|.|TRBJ1-1|.|11
CASSTITEAFF
TGTGCCAGCAGCACCATTACTGAAGCTTTCTTT
>TRBV6-5|.|TRBJ1-5|.|13
CASSPGGYQPQHF
TGTGCCAGCAGCCCCGGGGGGTATCAGCCCCAGCATTTT
>TRBV5-6|once|TRBJ2-3|.|12
CASSLMSDTQYF
TGTGCCAGCAGCCTCATGTCAGATACGCAGTATTTT
>TRBV25-1|.|TRBJ2-3|TRBD2|15
CATTQRGKSTDTQYF
TGTGCTACAACACAGCGGGGGAAAAGCACAGATACGCAGTATTTT
>TRBV4-3|.|TRBJ1-5|.|16
CASSQELTGLGQPQHF
TGCGCCAGCAGCCAAGAATTAACAGGCCTCGGGCAGCCCCAGCATTTT